This T cell receptor (beta chain) was recorded in a study of early T cells in non-severe SARS-CoV-2 infection. Study-level background: Chains were unpaired, as sequencing was done on bulk RNA from unsorted whole blood.

The V gene end was trimmed by 2 bases and the J gene end by 4 bases; junction bases not matched to a gene: 4. The CDR3 is 16 amino acids. The germline CDR1 and CDR2 sequences are KGHSH and LQKENI. Molecules of cDNA were individually given unique molecular identifiers that were attached to them. TCRdb processed the 5' RACE reads anew with MiXCR; each CDR3 protein has one entry. The sample lists some 27,000 distinct CDR3 sequences, 4.5% to 5.5% seen once, with about 9.4% in the top ten. Overall study results and limits: Missing private and CD4 specificities, VDJdb matching favored anti-spike CD8 responses.

This clonotype was recorded a few times. Its antigen remains unknown. The J gene is TRBJ2-1, the V gene TRBV18, with 11 bases identical to TRBD2. The sample was whole blood. The receptor's source is an adult who was a healthcare worker with PCR-confirmed SARS-CoV-2 infection or an uninfected control (not recorded which). This chain's CDR3 is CASSPTLAGGYNEQFF. CDR3 sequence (DNA): TGTGCCAGCTCACCAACCCTAGCGGGAGGTTACAATGAGCAGTTCTTC.